What follows describes a single T cell receptor (beta chain). Germline V gene sequence: CDR1 SGHTA, CDR2 FQGNSA. The V end was cut by 3 bases, the J end by 1 base, with 7 bases between. CDR3 size: 15 residues. Indicated time point: pre-sensitization, week 0. Indicated treatment: therapeutic diphenylcyclopropenone sensitization with weekly scalp DPC. Sequencing started from total RNA isolated from unfractionated whole blood. These data originate in a study of human T cells and chemical hapten exposure. Study context: 0.01% DPC was applied to the upper back in patch tests, which were read at 6 days.

MiXCR, applied by TCRdb to the RACE reads, yields one record per CDR3 protein. Of a few hundred thousand distinct CDR3 sequences listed, roughly 8% are singletons. The sample here was whole blood, taken in connection with sensitization to the hapten diphenylcyclopropenone (DPC). This chain uses TRBV7-2 with TRBJ2-6; D not resolved. The TCR was taken from a man aged 18-30 years with alopecia areata. Some clones in this sample may be carry-over from other donors' samples. DNA for the CDR3: TGTGCCAGCAGCTTCAGCTCTTCTGGGGCCAACGTCCTGACTTTC. Translated, it gives CASSFSSSGANVLTF.